The 25 T cell receptor beta chains in this list originate from one sample, sequenced in a study of cytomegalovirus exposure and HLA in healthy donors. The PCR had 60 Vbeta and 13 Jbeta primers. The assay was immunoSEQ multiplex PCR, and TCRdb's table has in-frame clones only and misses some. This table holds approximately 130,000 clones, around 81% found once. Sequenced: PBMCs. Receptors were obtained from a woman between 35 and 50 years old in good health and CMV-seronegative.

V usage is TRBV7-3 and J usage is TRBJ2-3; D is possibly TRBD2 (7 bases). The V end lost 6 bases, the J end lost 1 base, and 14 bases lay between the germline ends. This CDR3 has 15 amino acids. Per germline, CDR1 SGHTA and CDR2 FQGTGA. The CDR3 coding sequence is TGTGCCAGCAGTGCTGGGGGGGCCGGCACAGATACGCAGTATTTT. This sequence encodes CASSAGGAGTDTQYF.

The V and J genes are TRBV27 and TRBJ1-5, with a weak D call TRBD1 (6 bases). The CDR3 runs 15 residues. Germline V gene data show CDR1 as MNHEY and CDR2 as SMNVEV (reference sequence). The germline V and J ends were trimmed by 4 bases and 1 base, with 11 bases remaining between them. CDR3 nucleotides: TGTGCCAGCAGTTCACAGGGAAAGAGCAATCAGCCCCAGCATTTT. Residues: CASSSQGKSNQPQHF.

The J gene is TRBJ2-2, the V gene TRBV2; 14 nucleotides agree with TRBD2. The germline CDR1 and CDR2 sequences are SNHLY and FYNNEI. Unmatched junction bases numbered 4, after V lost 6 bases and J lost 1 base. This CDR3 is built from 17 residues. The CDR3 loop reads CASSAGTSGRNTGELFF. CDR3 in DNA: TGTGCCAGCAGCGCCGGGACTAGCGGGAGGAACACCGGGGAGCTGTTTTTT.

This clone was picked up one time. The genes are TRBV18 and TRBJ2-2; TRBD1 matches at 8 bases. The trim removed 6 bases at V and 6 bases at J, leaving 6 bases unmatched. This CDR3 is built from 14 residues. Germline V gene lookup returns CDR1 KGHSH and CDR2 LQKENI. The DNA for the CDR3 is TGTGCCAGCTCTCCGGACAGGGTCGCCGGGGAGCTGTTTTTT. As protein: CASSPDRVAGELFF.

The rearrangement joins TRBV19 to TRBJ2-3, with D perhaps matching TRBD2 (5 bases). This CDR3 has 15 amino acids. CDR1 and CDR2 from the germline V gene are LNHDA and SQIVND (reference sequence). V gave up 6 bases and J gave up 0 bases, with 13 bases separating them. The CDR3 spells CASSRRSGSTDTQYF. CDR3 bases: TGTGCCAGTAGCCGAAGGAGCGGTAGCACAGATACGCAGTATTTT.

The rearrangement links TRBV27 to TRBJ1-1; the match to TRBD1 covers 10 bases. The ends lost 6 bases at V and 3 bases at J; junction bases unmatched: 7. The germline V gene encodes CDR1 MNHEY and CDR2 SMNVEV (reference sequence). The CDR3 is 15 residues long. The CDR3 spells CASSLTGTGDTEAFF. CDR3 in DNA: TGTGCCAGCAGCCTCACCGGGACAGGGGACACTGAAGCTTTCTTT.

This chain joins TRBV4-2 and TRBJ2-5; 9 bases align to TRBD2. The J segment lost 5 bases and the V segment lost 3 bases, leaving 16 bases of the junction unmatched. CDR1 is LGHNA, CDR2 YNFKEQ, per germline. This CDR3 spans 18 amino acids. The CDR3 DNA reads TGTGCCAGCAGCCACCCACCGAGCGGGGGGCCCAACTATGAGACCCAGTACTTC. It encodes CASSHPPSGGPNYETQYF.

CDR3 DNA sequence: TGTGCCAGCACCTTAGTTCGGGGGGGAGGCACAGATACGCAGTATTTT. Its translation: CASTLVRGGGTDTQYF. The V call is TRBV28, the J call TRBJ2-3; 8 nucleotides agree with TRBD2. Germline CDR1 and CDR2: MDHEN and SYDVKM. Trimming at V came to 7 bases and at J to 1 base, leaving 10 bases not matched to a gene. CDR3 length equals 16 residues.

The chain's CDR3 is CASSLGLAGVVDTQYF. CDR3 DNA: TGTGCCAGCAGCCTGGGACTAGCGGGAGTTGTTGATACGCAGTATTTT. V and J are TRBV5-8 and TRBJ2-3; TRBD2 aligns across 14 bases. V lost 4 bases, J lost 6 bases, and 7 bases stayed unmatched. The CDR3 loop spans 16 amino acids. Per germline, CDR1 SGHTS and CDR2 YDEGEE.

This clone was seen a few times. The rearrangement uses TRBV6-4 and TRBJ1-6, with a possible D match to TRBD1 (6 bases). The CDR3 is 13 residues long. Looked up from germline, CDR1 is MRHNA and CDR2 is SNTAGT. Trimming stripped 2 bases from V and 7 bases from J, with 6 bases between. CDR3 protein: CASSDTGNSPLHF. The DNA of the CDR3 is TGTGCCAGCAGTGACACAGGGAATTCACCCCTCCACTTT.

V is TRBV14 and J is TRBJ2-3, with D possibly being TRBD1 (5 bases). The V gene lost 0 bases and the J gene lost 2 bases, with 12 bases spanning the gap. Germline V gene data show CDR1 as SGHDN and CDR2 as FVKESK. The CDR3 loop spans 16 amino acids. In DNA form, the CDR3 reads TGTGCCAGCAGCCAAGATCGGGTCAGGGACACAGATACGCAGTATTTT. This gives the protein CASSQDRVRDTDTQYF.

The chain links TRBV6-5 to TRBJ1-1, with 8 bases aligning to TRBD1. Unmatched junction bases numbered 4, after V lost 5 bases and J lost 5 bases. This CDR3 comprises 13 residues. CDR1 is MNHEY and CDR2 is SVGAGI in the germline V gene. CDR3 protein: CASSPDRGTEAFF. The CDR3 DNA follows: TGTGCCAGCAGTCCCGACAGGGGTACTGAAGCTTTCTTT.

The chain joins TRBV5-1 to TRBJ1-1; 9 nucleotides agree with TRBD1. Germline CDR1 SGHRS, CDR2 YFSETQ. The length of the CDR3 is 16 residues. The trim removed 4 bases at V and 1 base at J, leaving 8 bases unmatched. CDR3 DNA: TGCGCCAGCAGCCGCGGTGGACAGGGGAGGAACACTGAAGCTTTCTTT. This gives the protein CASSRGGQGRNTEAFF. Based on the CDR3 plus reference TRBV5-1 and TRBJ1-1, the full variable domain is KAGVTQTPRYLIKTRGQQVTLSCSPISGHRSVSWYQQTPGQGLQFLFEYFSETQRNKGNFPGRFSGRQFSNSRSEMNVSTLELGDSALYLCASSRGGQGRNTEAFFGQGTRLTVV.

The J gene is TRBJ2-1, the V gene TRBV5-1, with 9 bases lining up with TRBD2. In germline, CDR1 is SGHRS, CDR2 YFSETQ. There are 15 residues in the CDR3. The V gene end was trimmed by 5 bases and the J gene end by 5 bases; junction bases not matched to a gene: 8. The CDR3 sequence: CASRIPGLANNEQFF. CDR3 DNA: TGCGCCAGCAGAATCCCGGGACTAGCCAACAATGAGCAGTTCTTC.

The J gene is TRBJ2-2, the V gene TRBV15, with D maybe TRBD1 (5 bases). From germline, CDR1 is LNHNV and CDR2 YYDKDF (reference sequence). This CDR3 contains 14 residues. V shed 4 bases and J shed 0 bases, with 6 bases lying between them. The CDR3 region is CATSTGSNTGELFF. The CDR3, as DNA: TGTGCCACCAGCACAGGGTCGAACACCGGGGAGCTGTTTTTT.

The V gene is TRBV9, the J gene TRBJ1-2; 7 bases map to TRBD1. Germline V gives CDR1 SGDLS, CDR2 YYNGEE. This CDR3 comprises 15 residues. The J segment lost 11 bases and the V segment lost 4 bases, leaving 17 bases of the junction unmatched. The CDR3 sequence: CASSLQTGTVIFYTF. CDR3 DNA: TGTGCCAGCAGCCTCCAAACCGGGACAGTAATTTTTTACACCTTC.

This clone was recorded only once. This rearrangement joins TRBV6-5 to TRBJ2-7; weak D call: TRBD1 (6 bases). The CDR3 has 13 residues. The germline CDR1 and CDR2 sequences are MNHEY and SVGAGI. V lost 8 bases, J lost 4 bases, and 15 bases lay in between. This CDR3 reads CASRDTGRYEQYF. The DNA for the CDR3 is TGTGCCAGCCGGGACACCGGGCGGTACGAGCAGTACTTC.

The chain carries TRBV27 and TRBJ1-2; tentatively, D is TRBD1 (6 bases). Per the germline V gene, CDR1 is MNHEY and CDR2 is SMNVEV (reference sequence). The germline V and J ends were trimmed by 5 bases and 2 bases, with 9 bases remaining between them. The CDR3 covers 13 residues. In DNA, the CDR3 is TGTGCCAGCAGTGCAACAGGGAACTATGGCTACACCTTC. Its translation is CASSATGNYGYTF.

CDR3 protein: CASSERLVAPPVGANVLTF. The CDR3 DNA reads TGTGCCAGCAGTGAGCGGTTGGTTGCCCCCCCAGTGGGGGCCAACGTCCTGACTTTC. The rearrangement links TRBV6-1 to TRBJ2-6; D is uncertain. The germline V gene encodes CDR1 MNHNS and CDR2 SASEGT. Trimming took 3 bases from V and 4 from J, leaving 22 bases between them. CDR3 length: 19 amino acids.

The V gene is TRBV6-5, the J gene TRBJ2-1; TRBD2 matches 8 bases. The CDR3 extends over 13 amino acids. The V and J ends lost 6 bases and 6 bases, in that order; junction bases with no gene match: 4. In germline, CDR1 is MNHEY, CDR2 SVGAGI. The CDR3 sequence: CASRTGGLNEQFF. Here the CDR3 DNA reads TGTGCCAGCAGGACGGGAGGGCTCAATGAGCAGTTCTTC.

This chain joins TRBV10-3 and TRBJ2-1; TRBD2 aligns across 11 bases. After removal of 11 bases from V and 0 bases from J, the junction contained 6 bases not matched to a gene. The germline V gene encodes CDR1 ENHRY and CDR2 SYGVKD. CDR3 size: 15 residues. CDR3 coding DNA: TGTGCCGTTCTGACTAGCGGGACCTCCTACAATGAGCAGTTCTTC. Translated, it gives CAVLTSGTSYNEQFF.

The chain combines TRBV11-2 with TRBJ2-1; TRBD1 might be the D (5 bases). From germline, CDR1 is SGHAT and CDR2 FQNNGV. Trimming left V 0 bases short and J 9 bases short, with 18 bases between. The CDR3 has 16 residues. The CDR3 DNA sequence: TGTGCCAGCAGCTTAGAAGGCGGCAGGGTCGGAGTTGAGCAGTTCTTC. This sequence encodes CASSLEGGRVGVEQFF.

The chain has TRBV30 and TRBJ1-5; no reliable D call. Germline CDR1 and CDR2: GTSNPN and SVGIG (reference sequence). Trimming left V 1 base short and J 0 bases short, with 7 bases between. The CDR3 covers 14 residues. The CDR3 here is CAWSGGDSNQPQHF. The CDR3 region has the DNA TGTGCCTGGAGTGGAGGCGATAGCAATCAGCCCCAGCATTTT.

The sample holds one count of this clone. Other DNA sequences in the sample encode the same CDR3. The rearrangement uses TRBV2 and TRBJ2-3; D is uncertain. CDR1 SNHLY and CDR2 FYNNEI come from the germline V gene. The V gene lost 1 base and the J gene lost 2 bases, with 4 bases spanning the gap. The CDR3 is 13 amino acids. CDR3 residues: CASSEDYTDTQYF. The CDR3 DNA is TGTGCCAGCAGTGAAGACTACACAGATACGCAGTATTTT.

The chain combines TRBV18 with TRBJ2-7, with D possibly TRBD2 on 6 matching bases. The CDR3 has 15 residues. V was cut by 1 base and J by 3 bases, with 13 bases left in between. Germline V gene sequence: CDR1 KGHSH, CDR2 LQKENI. The CDR3 coding sequence is TGTGCCAGCTCACCACGCACGGGACTGAGCTACGAGCAGTACTTC. Its protein is CASSPRTGLSYEQYF. Full variable domain (remainder filled in from reference TRBV18 and TRBJ2-7): NAGVMQNPRHLVRRRGQEARLRCSPMKGHSHVYWYRQLPEEGLKFMVYLQKENIIDESGMPKERFSAEFPKEGPSILRIQQVVRGDSAAYFCASSPRTGLSYEQYFGPGTRLTVT.